These 7 T cell receptor beta chains share one sample of origin, sequenced in a study of PD-1 blockade in classical Hodgkin lymphoma. Using immunoSEQ multiplex PCR, the repertoire was profiled, and TCRdb retains in-frame clones only, with some absent. The sample holds 100,000 to 120,000 clones; roughly nine tenths are singletons and the top ten take around 20%. Each patient experienced a relapse that followed autologous stem cell transplantation, and brentuximab vedotin exposure varied. Sequencing was performed on peripheral blood mononuclear cells (PBMCs), taken before the second cycle of nivolumab. All receptors come from a human donor with classical Hodgkin lymphoma.

The CDR3 nucleotides read TGTGCCTGGAGTGTCTCTCCAAACTATGGCTACACCTTC. It specifies CAWSVSPNYGYTF. This sequence joins TRBV30 and TRBJ1-2, with D hard to call. Germline CDR1 GTSNPN, CDR2 SVGIG (reference sequence). The V end lost 0 bases, the J end lost 2 bases, and 7 bases lay between the germline ends. There are 13 residues in the CDR3. Looking up the rest from reference TRBV30 and TRBJ1-2 gives the full variable domain: SQTIHQWPATLVQPVGSPLSLECTVEGTSNPNLYWYRQAAGRGLQLLFYSVGIGQISSEVPQNLSASRPQDRQFILSSKKLLLSDSGFYLCAWSVSPNYGYTFGSGTRLTVV.

The chain has TRBV5-1 and TRBJ1-1, with 8 positions matching TRBD1. Trimming cost V 3 bases and J 5 bases; bases outside gene matches: 0. In germline, CDR1 is SGHRS, CDR2 YFSETQ. There are 12 residues in the CDR3. CDR3 coding DNA: TGCGCCAGCAGCTGGACAGGGACTGAAGCTTTCTTT. Translated, it gives CASSWTGTEAFF.

This CDR3 is CASSLPVDRSTSAEAFF. DNA for the CDR3: TGCGCCAGCAGCTTGCCAGTGGACCGATCCACTTCAGCTGAAGCTTTCTTT. This chain uses TRBV5-1 with TRBJ1-1; D unresolved. The CDR3 loop spans 17 amino acids. V gave up 1 base and J gave up 6 bases, with 22 bases separating them. Germline V CDR1 and CDR2: SGHRS, YFSETQ.

V gene TRBV11-2 combines with J gene TRBJ2-2, with 8 bases fitting TRBD1. Germline V CDR1 and CDR2: SGHAT, FQNNGV. The V gene end was trimmed by 5 bases and the J gene end by 5 bases; junction bases not matched to a gene: 10. CDR3 size: 16 residues. The CDR3 is CASSRRGQAGTGELFF. As DNA, the CDR3 is TGTGCCAGCAGCCGCCGGGGACAGGCTGGAACCGGGGAGCTGTTTTTT.

This clone has just one count. The J gene is TRBJ2-1, the V gene TRBV11-2; 9 bases are a match to TRBD2. This CDR3 is 15 amino acids long. J was trimmed by 7 bases and V by 5 bases; bases with no gene match: 9. Germline V CDR1 and CDR2: SGHAT, FQNNGV. CDR3 sequence: CASSPLRGRGNEQFF. In DNA form, the CDR3 reads TGTGCCAGCAGCCCCCTACGCGGGAGGGGTAATGAGCAGTTCTTC.

The rearrangement uses TRBV5-4 and TRBJ2-7; D not certain. The V and J ends lost 2 bases and 0 bases respectively, with 9 bases between them. The CDR3 contains 14 residues. Germline V gene sequence: CDR1 SGHNT, CDR2 YYREEE (reference sequence). The CDR3 here is CASSFAQNSYEQYF. The CDR3 nucleotides read TGTGCCAGCAGCTTCGCCCAGAACTCCTACGAGCAGTACTTC.

The chain is built from TRBV7-2 and TRBJ1-2, with a possible D match to TRBD1 (6 bases). The CDR3 sequence is 13 residues long. With 5 bases removed from V and 6 bases from J, the gap between germline ends came to 13 bases. Germline V gene data show CDR1 as SGHTA and CDR2 as FQGNSA. CDR3 sequence: CASSDRPGDGYTF. DNA for the CDR3: TGTGCCAGCAGCGACCGACCAGGGGATGGCTACACCTTC. The full variable domain, rest sourced from reference TRBV7-2 and TRBJ1-2, is GAGVSQSPSNKVTEKGKDVELRCDPISGHTALYWYRQSLGQGLEFLIYFQGNSAPDKSGLPSDRFSAERTGGSVSTLTIQRTQQEDSAVYLCASSDRPGDGYTFGSGTRLTVV.